This T cell receptor (beta chain) was captured by sequencing in a study of high-grade serous ovarian cancer treatment subgroups. At the level of the study: Each sample yielded on average around 7,500 unique TCR beta rearrangements from approximately 15,000 reads.

This CDR3 is 16 amino acids long. V gave up 3 bases and J gave up 0 bases; unmatched junction bases: 4. Per the germline V gene, CDR1 is KGHSH and CDR2 is LQKENI. Whole-study results and caveats: Bulk tumor TCR sequencing gave no spatial information. Tumors within one patient showed repertoire similarity of roughly 0.095 to 0.8. Higher neoantigen levels went with greater TCR clonal relatedness.

Concerning this clone itself: The antigen is unknown.

The tumor samples were collected prior to definitive surgery or chemotherapy. Sequencing was performed with immunoSEQ multiplex PCR; in TCRdb, only in-frame clones are kept and a portion is missing. This table holds around 2,700 clones, about four fifths found once. The J gene is TRBJ1-1, the V gene TRBV18, with 10 positions matching TRBD1. The TCR sequence derives from a human donor with high-grade serous ovarian cancer. What was sequenced was tumor tissue. The CDR3 is CASSPGTGVMNTEAFF. CDR3 nucleotides: TGTGCCAGCTCACCCGGGACAGGGGTCATGAACACTGAAGCTTTCTTT. The full variable domain, completed using reference TRBV18 and TRBJ1-1, is NAGVMQNPRHLVRRRGQEARLRCSPMKGHSHVYWYRQLPEEGLKFMVYLQKENIIDESGMPKERFSAEFPKEGPSILRIQQVVRGDSAAYFCASSPGTGVMNTEAFFGQGTRLTVV.